A single sample is the source of the 17 T cell receptor beta chains below, sequenced in a study of blood T cell repertoires in COVID-19. Libraries were prepared by immunoSEQ multiplex PCR; TCRdb keeps only in-frame clonotypes and omits some of them. The sample has about 250,000 clones, roughly 89% seen once. What was sequenced was peripheral blood. Receptor source: a middle-aged woman who had recovered from COVID-19.

This clone has more than one count but fewer than ten. The chain joins TRBV7-9 to TRBJ1-1; 9 bases map to TRBD1. The CDR3 extends over 15 amino acids. V gave up 5 bases and J gave up 4 bases; unmatched junction bases: 8. Germline V gene lookup returns CDR1 SEHNR and CDR2 FQNEAQ (reference sequence). Written as DNA, the CDR3 is TGTGCCAGCAGCGCATGGACAGGGGACGGCACTGAAGCTTTCTTT. Amino acid sequence: CASSAWTGDGTEAFF.

V is TRBV29-1 and J is TRBJ2-1, with D maybe TRBD1 (6 bases). The V gene lost 7 bases and the J gene lost 9 bases, with 13 bases spanning the gap. CDR3 size: 11 residues. The germline V gene has CDR1 SQVTM and CDR2 ANQGSEA. The CDR3 coding sequence is TGCAGCGGCAACAGGGTCTTTGAGCAGTTCTTC. This codes for CSGNRVFEQFF.

The chain employs TRBV7-2 and TRBJ2-2, with 9 bases fitting TRBD2. V lost 3 bases, J lost 5 bases, and 7 bases stayed unmatched. From germline, CDR1 is SGHTA and CDR2 FQGNSA. The CDR3 covers 16 residues. Here the CDR3 reads CASSFPGTSSTGELFF. The CDR3 nucleotides are TGTGCCAGCAGCTTCCCCGGGACTAGCTCTACCGGGGAGCTGTTTTTT.

This clone was seen only a few times. V is TRBV11-2 and J is TRBJ1-4; 12 bases agree with TRBD1. V was pared by 1 base and J by 10 bases, with 7 bases of the junction left unmatched. CDR1 and CDR2 from the germline V gene are SGHAT and FQNNGV. The CDR3 loop spans 16 amino acids. DNA of the CDR3: TGTGCCAGCAGCTTAGGGGCCGGGACAGGGGGCGGAAAACTGTTTTTT. Translation: CASSLGAGTGGGKLFF. The full variable domain, with the rest looked up from reference TRBV11-2 and TRBJ1-4, is EAGVAQSPRYKIIEKRQSVAFWCNPISGHATLYWYQQILGQGPKLLIQFQNNGVVDDSQLPKDRFSAERLKGVDSTLKIQPAKLEDSAVYLCASSLGAGTGGGKLFFGSGTQLSVL.

This chain's CDR3 is CASSGTGNFYGYTF. As DNA, the CDR3 is TGTGCCAGCAGTGGGACAGGAAATTTCTATGGCTACACCTTC. This chain joins TRBV28 and TRBJ1-2, with 8 bases lining up with TRBD1. V shed 5 bases and J 4 bases; nucleotides not matched to a gene: 6. The CDR3 is 14 amino acids. Germline CDR1 reads MDHEN; CDR2 reads SYDVKM.

The chain recombines TRBV10-3 with TRBJ1-3; 9 bases align to TRBD1. V lost 2 bases, J lost 3 bases, and 5 bases stayed unmatched. This CDR3 has 16 amino acids. The germline V gene encodes CDR1 ENHRY and CDR2 SYGVKD. CDR3 DNA sequence: TGTGCCATCAGTGAGAGACAGGGGGGACTTGGAAACACCATATATTTT. It is translated as CAISERQGGLGNTIYF.

The V gene is TRBV7-2, the J gene TRBJ2-2; maybe TRBD2 (6 bases). The V end was cut by 5 bases, the J end by 0 bases, with 16 bases between. Germline V gene sequence: CDR1 SGHTA, CDR2 FQGNSA. The CDR3 contains 17 residues. CDR3 DNA: TGTGCCAGCAGCCATTGGGGCGGACTAACGAACACCGGGGAGCTGTTTTTT. Encoded protein: CASSHWGGLTNTGELFF.

This sequence joins TRBV5-1 and TRBJ2-3, with TRBD1 as a possible D gene (6 bases). The germline gives CDR1 SGHRS, CDR2 YFSETQ. The germline V and J ends were trimmed by 0 bases and 6 bases, with 11 bases remaining between them. The CDR3 runs 14 residues. The CDR3 loop is CASSLAVTGDTQYF. The CDR3 DNA sequence: TGCGCCAGCAGCTTGGCGGTAACAGGGGATACGCAGTATTTT.

This clone appeared a few times. This sample includes further DNA sequences coding for the same CDR3. The gene calls are TRBV9 and TRBJ2-1; D possibly corresponds to TRBD2 (6 bases). The CDR3 is 15 amino acids. V lost 0 bases and J lost 2, with 9 bases in between. Germline CDR1 and CDR2: SGDLS and YYNGEE. CDR3 loop: CASSVDGGTYNEQFF. The DNA of the CDR3 is TGTGCCAGCAGCGTAGACGGGGGAACCTACAATGAGCAGTTCTTC.

This chain links TRBV6-4 with TRBJ1-1; D unresolved. The germline CDR1 and CDR2 sequences are MRHNA and SNTAGT. Deletions cut 4 bases from V and 5 bases from J, with 11 bases between. The CDR3 length is 13 residues. This CDR3 is CASSVSQQTEAFF. As DNA, the CDR3 is TGTGCCAGCAGTGTATCACAGCAAACTGAAGCTTTCTTT.

Note on this clone: Other DNA sequences within the sample encode an identical CDR3. The J gene is TRBJ2-5, the V gene TRBV5-1; D remains ambiguous. V lost 7 bases to trimming and J lost 2 bases, with 6 bases between them. The length of the CDR3 is 11 residues. Per the germline V gene, CDR1 is SGHRS and CDR2 is YFSETQ. CDR3: CASSQQETQYF. The CDR3 nucleotides are TGCGCCAGCTCACAACAAGAGACCCAGTACTTC.

This chain connects TRBV28 to TRBJ1-1, with TRBD1 matching 9 bases. Germline-derived CDR1 and CDR2 are MDHEN and SYDVKM. Trimming at V came to 10 bases and at J to 3 bases, leaving 6 bases not matched to a gene. The CDR3 contains 13 residues. The CDR3 bases are TGTGCCATCACGAGGACAGGGGACACTGAAGCTTTCTTT. The encoded protein is CAITRTGDTEAFF.

This chain connects TRBV12-5 to TRBJ2-3; D remains ambiguous. V lost 4 bases to trimming and J lost 1 base, with 12 bases between them. This CDR3 region has 15 residues. Looked up from germline, CDR1 is LGHNT and CDR2 is FRNRAP. The CDR3 region is CASGSNELGTDTQYF. In nucleotides, the CDR3 is TGTGCTAGTGGTTCCAATGAGTTGGGCACAGATACGCAGTATTTT.

This clone was detected only a few times. The V gene is TRBV7-8, the J gene TRBJ1-6, with a weak D call TRBD1 (5 bases). With 5 bases removed from V and 0 bases from J, the gap between germline ends came to 23 bases. Germline V gives CDR1 SGHVS, CDR2 FQNEAQ. The CDR3 covers 20 residues. The CDR3: CASSRVGGGAVSSYNSPLHF. The CDR3 DNA sequence: TGTGCCAGCAGCCGAGTAGGTGGAGGGGCTGTTAGCTCCTATAATTCACCCCTCCACTTT. Full variable domain (outside the CDR3, taken from reference TRBV7-8 and TRBJ1-6): GAGVSQSPRYKVAKRGQDVALRCDPISGHVSLFWYQQALGQGPEFLTYFQNEAQLDKSGLPSDRFFAERPEGSVSTLKIQRTQQEDSAVYLCASSRVGGGAVSSYNSPLHFGNGTRLTVT.

V is TRBV7-9 and J is TRBJ1-3, with D possibly being TRBD1 (6 bases). CDR1 is SEHNR, CDR2 FQNEAQ, per germline (reference sequence). Between the trimmed V and J ends, which lost 4 bases and 1 base, there was a span of 23 bases. The CDR3 length is 19 residues. CDR3: CASSYSGTGGVGSGNTIYF. CDR3 nucleotide sequence: TGTGCCAGCAGCTACTCCGGGACGGGGGGCGTCGGGTCTGGAAACACCATATATTTT.

V usage is TRBV6-2 or TRBV6-3 and J usage is TRBJ2-2; 7 bases line up with TRBD2. With V trimmed by 2 bases and J by 6 bases, 6 bases remained unmatched. This CDR3 contains 15 residues. The germline gives CDR1 MNHEY, CDR2 SVGEGT. The CDR3 is CASSYRDAGAGELFF. The DNA of the CDR3 is TGTGCCAGCAGTTACCGGGACGCGGGAGCCGGGGAGCTGTTTTTT.

The chain carries TRBV10-3 and TRBJ2-3, with 15 nucleotides matching TRBD2. The junction had 12 bases not matched to a gene; V was cut back by 8 bases and J by 0 bases. The CDR3 contains 19 residues. Germline CDR1 reads ENHRY; CDR2 reads SYGVKD. CDR3 in amino acids: CAIQSLGTSGGSSTDTQYF. For the CDR3, the DNA is TGTGCCATCCAATCGCTTGGGACTAGCGGGGGGTCTAGCACAGATACGCAGTATTTT.